What follows is one T cell receptor (beta chain) and its context. The data stem from a study of cytomegalovirus exposure and HLA in healthy donors. V gave up 0 bases and J gave up 3 bases, with 21 bases separating them. Germline CDR1 LGHNA, CDR2 YNFKEQ. This CDR3 has 19 residues. The assay was immunoSEQ multiplex PCR, and TCRdb's table has in-frame clones only and misses some. The sample records approximately 60,000 clones, 92% being singletons. The rearrangement links TRBV4-2 to TRBJ2-1; D possibly corresponds to TRBD2 (5 bases). The origin of this receptor is a woman aged 18-29 years in good health and CMV-seronegative. Material: PBMCs. CDR3 in DNA: TGTGCCAGCAGCCAAGATCCCCCCTCCAGAGCGGCAGACTACAATGAGCAGTTCTTC. It is translated as CASSQDPPSRAADYNEQFF.